These 8 T cell receptor beta chains were all obtained from the same sample, sequenced in a study of tumor-infiltrating lymphocytes in primary liver carcinoma. From approximately 0.5 ug of total RNA, TCR beta-specific cDNA was reverse-transcribed using a constant-region primer. Modified slightly, ARM-PCR produced TCR beta libraries over three nested multiplex PCR rounds. The study ran its first two PCR rounds for roughly 11 cycles each, using TRBV1-TRBV30 forward primers and a C-beta reverse primer. TCRdb analysed the multiplex PCR reads with MiXCR anew, one entry per CDR3 protein. Of about 26,000 distinct CDR3 sequences detected, nearly 80% appear once; the ten largest clones hold under 55%. Co-extraction of RNA and DNA was performed on about 20-32 mg of unsorted bulk tissue. Material for sequencing was liver tumor tissue from sampling region 3. Subset indicated: tumor region T3, left-lateral pole. Source of these receptors: a man aged 40-55 years with primary liver carcinoma and hepatitis B virus infection.

As to this clonotype: At one boundary the junction diverges from the germline segment, which might be a read error. This chain connects TRBV5-4 to TRBJ2-7, with D perhaps assigned TRBD1 or TRBD2 (5 bases each). Germline values: CDR1 SGHNT, CDR2 YYREEE (reference sequence). The CDR3 totals 16 residues. CDR3 sequence (DNA): TGTGCCAGCAGCAAAGACGGGGCCGCCGGTGGCTACGAGCAATACTTC. It translates to CASSKDGAAGGYEQYF.

Of note for this clonotype: This likely comes from a read error, as the CDR3 has no conserved phenylalanine or tryptophan at its end. CDR3 sequence: CASSQILGSTYNEQFL. The CDR3, as DNA: TGCGCCAGCAGCCAAATACTAGGCTCTACCTACAATGAGCAGTTCTTA. The chain recombines TRBV4-3 with TRBJ2-1; maybe TRBD2 (5 bases). Germline loops: CDR1 LGHNA, CDR2 YSLEER. Trimming removed 2 bases at V and 2 bases at J, with 13 bases between. The CDR3 is 16 residues long.

The V call is TRBV4-1, the J call TRBJ2-1; D gene ambiguous. From germline, CDR1 is MGHRA and CDR2 YSYEKL. Trimming removed 7 bases at V and 5 bases at J, with 15 bases between. This CDR3 is built from 14 residues. The CDR3 DNA reads TGCGCCAGCAACCCGCTCGCTAACAACAATGAGCAGTTCTTC. Amino acid sequence: CASNPLANNNEQFF.

On this clonotype itself: One end of the junction is discordant with germline, which a read error may explain. The chain combines TRBV11-2 with TRBJ2-1; D gene ambiguous. There are 16 residues in the CDR3. CDR1 SGHAT and CDR2 FQNNGV come from the germline V gene. The CDR3 DNA sequence: TGTACCAGCAGCTTAGAGCTCCTAGTGGTAATGAATGAGCAGTTCTTC. Amino acid sequence: CTSSLELLVVMNEQFF.

To note about this clonotype: The junction departs from germline at one end; a sequencing error may be responsible. The CDR3 DNA is TGCGCCAGCAGGGCGGATGAGCTAGCGGGAGAGACCCAGTACTTC. It encodes CASRADELAGETQYF. The J gene is TRBJ2-5, the V gene TRBV12-3 or TRBV12-4; 8 bases align to TRBD2. There are 15 residues in the CDR3.

This clonotype was seen repeatedly, ten times or more. The V gene is TRBV12-3 or TRBV12-4, the J gene TRBJ1-3; TRBD1 is a possible D gene (5 bases). CDR3 size: 15 residues. Trimming cost V 5 bases and J 2 bases, with 13 bases left between them. This chain's CDR3 is CASSLLAGAGNTIYF. As DNA, the CDR3 is TGTGCCAGCAGTCTCCTCGCGGGGGCTGGAAACACCATATATTTT.

Details on this clonotype: The CDR3 does not close with the conserved phenylalanine or tryptophan, likely indicating a read error. V and J are TRBV5-1 and TRBJ2-1, with 11 bases lining up with TRBD1. The CDR3 runs 16 residues. Germline V gene data show CDR1 as SGHRS and CDR2 as YFSETQ. CDR3 protein: CASSPFGTGGYSEQFS. The CDR3 region has the DNA TGCGCCAGCAGCCCCTTCGGGACAGGGGGTTACAGTGAGCAGTTCTCC.

This chain joins TRBV6-2 or TRBV6-3 and TRBJ2-3; 12 nucleotides match TRBD1. J lost 9 bases, V lost 6 bases, and 13 bases had no gene match. The CDR3 spans 16 residues. From germline, CDR1 is MNHEY and CDR2 SVGEGT. The CDR3 spells CASSFVGQGAMNTQYF. The CDR3 DNA follows: TGTGCCAGCAGCTTCGTGGGACAGGGGGCAATGAACACGCAGTATTTT.